This is a list of T cell receptor beta chains from one sample in a study of T cells and copy number aberrations in small-cell lung cancer. Method: immunoSEQ multiplex PCR; TCRdb's copy keeps in-frame clones and lacks some. The table includes roughly 7,600 clones, roughly 82% detected once. Specimen: normal tissue next to the tumor. These receptor sequences come from a woman in her forties or fifties with small cell lung cancer. The CDR3 runs from the conserved cysteine through the conserved F or W. D genes are given only for firm matches. Part of the rows lack a size; the others show once, few, many or a class for expanded clones.

NA	TRBV28	TRBJ2-7	NA	TGTGCCAGCAGTTTCGGGGCCCACGAGCAGTACTTC	CASSFGAHEQYF
NA	TRBV29-1	TRBJ2-5	NA	TGCAGCGTCACCCAACACAAGCAGTACTTC	CSVTQHKQYF
NA	TRBV28	TRBJ1-5	once	TGTGCCAGCAGTGCGGCACAGGCGATGAATCAGCCCCAGCATTTT	CASSAAQAMNQPQHF
TRBD2	TRBV5-1	TRBJ2-1	NA	TGCGCCAGCAGCTTCTACCCAACTAGCGGGAATGTTAATGAGCAGTTCTTC	CASSFYPTSGNVNEQFF
NA	TRBV11-3	TRBJ1-4	NA	TGTGCCAGCAGGTCAGCAACTAATGAAAAACTGTTTTTT	CASRSATNEKLFF
TRBD2	TRBV2	TRBJ2-7	NA	TGTGCCAGCAGTGAAGCCCCTAGCGGGAGTCAAGGCGAGCAGTACTTC	CASSEAPSGSQGEQYF
TRBD2	TRBV29-1	TRBJ2-2	few	TGCAGCGCGCTCAGGGAGGGAGACACCGGGGAGCTGTTTTTT	CSALREGDTGELFF
NA	TRBV29-1	TRBJ2-5	NA	TGCAGCGTTGAAGAGACAAATAGGGGAGTGGGTGTGTACTTC	CSVEETNRGVGVYF
NA	TRBV6-1	TRBJ2-7	few	TGTGCCAGCACCCCTCAGGGGAGGACCCCCTACGAGCAGTACTTC	CASTPQGRTPYEQYF
NA	TRBV27	TRBJ2-1	NA	TGTGCCAGCAGACTGCGGGGGACACACGACTCCTACAATGAGCAGTTCTTC	CASRLRGTHDSYNEQFF
NA	TRBV5-1	TRBJ2-7	few	TGCGCCAGCAGCTTGGATTTGAGCTCCTACGAGCAGTACTTC	CASSLDLSSYEQYF
TRBD1	TRBV25-1	TRBJ1-2	NA	TGTGCCAGCAACCAGGGGGGGGGCTATGGCTACACCTTC	CASNQGGGYGYTF
NA	TRBV29-1	TRBJ2-5	NA	TGCAGCGTTGCTCCGCGAATGAGACAAGAGACCCAGTACTTC	CSVAPRMRQETQYF
NA	TRBV5-4	TRBJ1-3	NA	TGTGCCAGCAGCGAAGAGAAATCTGGAAACACCATATATTTT	CASSEEKSGNTIYF
NA	TRBV5-4	TRBJ2-1	NA	TGTGCCAGCAGCTTGGATCTAGTTGCCGGCTCCTACAATGAGCAGTTCTTC	CASSLDLVAGSYNEQFF
TRBD2	TRBV28	TRBJ2-2	NA	TGTGCCAGCAGTTTATTACGTGGGAGGGAGACCGGGGAGCTGTTTTTT	CASSLLRGRETGELFF
TRBD2	TRBV25-1	TRBJ2-7	once	TGTGCCAGCAGTGGGGGGGGGTCCAGACGAAAGTACTTC	CASSGGGSRRKYF
NA	TRBV27	TRBJ2-7	NA	TGTGCCAGCAGTCTGACCGGGCCGGTGAACGACGAGCAGTACTTC	CASSLTGPVNDEQYF
TRBD1	TRBV7-9	TRBJ1-1	NA	TGTGCCAGCAGCCCTGGACAGGGGGCGATCACTGAAGCTTTCTTT	CASSPGQGAITEAFF
NA	TRBV18	TRBJ2-3	NA	TGTGCCAGCTCACCACGGTTAACTAGCACAGATACGCAGTATTTT	CASSPRLTSTDTQYF
NA	TRBV6-1	TRBJ2-1	once	TGTGCCAGCAGTGAAGTTAAAGTCCAGAATGAGCAGTTCTTC	CASSEVKVQNEQFF
NA	TRBV7-3	TRBJ1-1	NA	TGTGCCAGCAGCGCAACAGGAAGAGGGGACACTGAAGCTTTCTTT	CASSATGRGDTEAFF
NA	TRBV4-3	TRBJ2-7	NA	TGCGCCAGCAGCCAACAAGCGGAAGGCGCCTACGAGCAGTACTTC	CASSQQAEGAYEQYF
NA	TRBV5-6	TRBJ1-4	NA	TGTGCCAGCAGCTTGGACAGAGAAGGTGAAAAACTGTTTTTT	CASSLDREGEKLFF
TRBD1	TRBV5-6	TRBJ2-1	NA	TGTGCCAGCACCCCGGACAGGGGAGGGAGTAGCGGATCCTACAATGAGCAGTTCTTC	CASTPDRGGSSGSYNEQFF
NA	TRBV5-6	TRBJ2-5	NA	TGTGCCAGCAGCTCCTTGGGGGGGCGCGGGCAAGAGACCCAGTACTTC	CASSSLGGRGQETQYF
TRBD2	TRBV5-4	TRBJ2-5	NA	TGTGCCAGCAGCCCCGGGACTAATCAAGAGACCCAGTACTTC	CASSPGTNQETQYF
NA	TRBV6-1	TRBJ2-3	NA	TGTGCCAGCAGTGATCAGGCGGGCGGCGGGGATACGCAGTATTTT	CASSDQAGGGDTQYF
TRBD2	TRBV2	TRBJ2-1	NA	TGTGCCAGCAAGCGGACTAGGGATCCCAATGAGCAGTTCTTC	CASKRTRDPNEQFF
NA	TRBV7-2	TRBJ2-1	NA	TGTGCCAGCAGCTTATTGCGTAACAATGAGCAGTTCTTC	CASSLLRNNEQFF
TRBD1	TRBV19	TRBJ1-2	NA	TGTGCCAGTAGTGTGAGACAGGGAAATGGCTACACCTTC	CASSVRQGNGYTF
NA	TRBV9	TRBJ1-2	NA	TGTGCCAGCAGCGTCATCGAGGACGACTATGGCTACACCTTC	CASSVIEDDYGYTF
NA	TRBV10-1	TRBJ2-2	NA	TGCGCCAGCAGTGCCCCCTGGGCCGGGGAGCTGTTTTTT	CASSAPWAGELFF
NA	TRBV19	TRBJ1-1	NA	TGTGCCAGTAGTATGGGAGGGGCTGGCACTGAAGCTTTCTTT	CASSMGGAGTEAFF
NA	TRBV11-3	TRBJ1-1	few	TGTGCCAGCAGCTTAGATAGGGCGGAGGGTGAAGCTTTCTTT	CASSLDRAEGEAFF
NA	TRBV7-9	TRBJ2-2	few	TGTGCCAGCAGCCGGACAGAGAACACCGGGGAGCTGTTTTTT	CASSRTENTGELFF
NA	TRBV28	TRBJ2-7	NA	TGTGCCAGCAGCCTTACCGGGAGATGGGGGGAGCAGTACTTC	CASSLTGRWGEQYF
NA	TRBV28	TRBJ1-1	NA	TGTGCCAGCGTCGGGGCGGCCGTTACTGAAGCTTTCTTT	CASVGAAVTEAFF
NA	TRBV30	TRBJ2-1	once	TGTGCCTGGAGTCGAAGGTACAATGAGCAGTTCTTC	CAWSRRYNEQFF
TRBD2	TRBV27	TRBJ2-3	NA	TGTGCCAGCAGTTTCCTGACTAGCGGGAGGGCTGGAGATACGCAGTATTTT	CASSFLTSGRAGDTQYF
TRBD2	TRBV7-6	TRBJ2-1	NA	TGTGCCAGCAGCTTAGCGGGGGGAGGGAACAATGAGCAGTTCTTC	CASSLAGGGNNEQFF
NA	TRBV6-1	TRBJ1-5	NA	TGTGCCAGCAGGAGTATCACCGTTCAGCCCCAGCATTTT	CASRSITVQPQHF
TRBD2	TRBV19	TRBJ2-7	NA	TGTGCCAGTAGTATATCGGGGACTAGGGCCGATTACGAGCAGTACTTC	CASSISGTRADYEQYF
NA	TRBV15	TRBJ1-5	NA	TGTGCCACCAGCAGAGATACCGTGGTGGGCCAGCCCCAGCATTTT	CATSRDTVVGQPQHF
TRBD2	TRBV30	TRBJ2-5	NA	TGTGCCTGGACGGGCGGGAGGGCAAGAGAGACCCAGTACTTC	CAWTGGRARETQYF
NA	TRBV6-5	TRBJ2-7	NA	TGTGCCAGCCGAGGGGGGACTACTGTTGAGCAGTACTTC	CASRGGTTVEQYF
NA	TRBV5-5	TRBJ1-2	NA	TGTGCCAGCAGCCCAGATGGTGGGGTCTGGTATGGCTACACCTTC	CASSPDGGVWYGYTF
NA	TRBV27	TRBJ1-2	NA	TGTGCCAGCAGTAACCGACAGGACGGAGGTTTTGGCTACACCTTC	CASSNRQDGGFGYTF
TRBD1	TRBV30	TRBJ2-5	NA	TGTGCCTGGAGCGACTTACAGGGGTTGGGGGAGACCCAGTACTTC	CAWSDLQGLGETQYF
NA	TRBV30	TRBJ2-7	NA	TGTGCCTGGAGGACTCTAGGGAACTACGAGCAGTACTTC	CAWRTLGNYEQYF
NA	TRBV6-1	TRBJ2-2	NA	TGTGCCAGCAGTGTCCCAGCCGGGGAGCTGTTTTTT	CASSVPAGELFF
NA	TRBV6-6	TRBJ2-2	NA	TGTGCCAGCAGGCCATACGGCGGGGAGCTGTTTTTT	CASRPYGGELFF
NA	TRBV5-1	TRBJ2-1	NA	TGCGCCAGCAGCGGCCAGGGAGGTATCCACAATGAGCAGTTCTTC	CASSGQGGIHNEQFF